One and the same sample provided the 6 T cell receptor beta chains below, sequenced in a study of blood T cells in healthy people across ages. The use of a sample-barcoded 5' primer and a J-beta primer mix characterized a second PCR of roughly 7 to 11 cycles. One entry per CDR3 protein, called by TCRdb with MiXCR from the 5' RACE reads. The sample holds 1.4 million to 1.5 million distinct CDR3 sequences, around two fifths seen once. The material sequenced was blood. Receptors were obtained from a woman younger than 30 in good health.

The V and J genes are TRBV27 and TRBJ2-6; 7 positions match TRBD1. Germline V lookup: CDR1 MNHEY, CDR2 SMNVEV (reference sequence). The junction had 5 bases not matched to a gene; V was cut back by 3 bases and J by 0 bases. This CDR3 comprises 17 residues. The CDR3 is CASSFGTVGSGANVLTF. Here the CDR3 DNA reads TGTGCCAGCAGTTTTGGGACAGTGGGCTCTGGGGCCAACGTCCTGACTTTC.

This clonotype turned up a few times. In DNA, the CDR3 is TGTGCCAGCAGTGCCAAACGCTCCTATAATTCACCCCTCCACTTT. Translating it yields CASSAKRSYNSPLHF. V and J are TRBV6-1 and TRBJ1-6, with D hard to call. V lost 4 bases to trimming and J lost 0 bases, with 7 bases between them. The CDR3 is 15 amino acids. The V gene's germline CDR1 is MNHNS and CDR2 SASEGT.

The V gene is TRBV5-1, the J gene TRBJ2-7, with TRBD2 matching over 10 bases. CDR3 length: 14 residues. Germline V gene data show CDR1 as SGHRS and CDR2 as YFSETQ. J lost 4 bases, V lost 4 bases, and 5 bases had no gene match. CDR3 nucleotides: TGCGCCAGCAGCACCGCACTAGCGGGGTACGAGCAGTACTTC. It specifies CASSTALAGYEQYF.

The CDR3 DNA follows: TGTGCCAGCTCACAATTAGGGGAAGGCGGCTACACCTTC. The encoded protein is CASSQLGEGGYTF. The rearrangement joins TRBV18 to TRBJ1-2, with D perhaps matching TRBD1 (5 bases). This CDR3 contains 13 residues. V lost 4 bases, J lost 8 bases, and 14 bases lay in between. In germline, CDR1 is KGHSH, CDR2 LQKENI.

The chain is built from TRBV28 and TRBJ2-6; 9 bases fit TRBD1. After removal of 4 bases from V and 0 bases from J, the junction contained 13 bases not matched to a gene. The CDR3 sequence is 20 residues long. Germline values: CDR1 MDHEN, CDR2 SYDVKM. For the CDR3, the DNA is TGTGCCAGCAGTTCGATTGTTGTCGGGACAGGGTTCTCTGGGGCCAACGTCCTGACTTTC. It translates to CASSSIVVGTGFSGANVLTF.

The chain carries TRBV6-5 and TRBJ1-2; maybe TRBD1 (5 bases). This CDR3 is built from 13 residues. CDR1 MNHEY and CDR2 SVGAGI come from the germline V gene. The V gene lost 8 bases and the J gene lost 6 bases, with 16 bases spanning the gap. The CDR3 here is CASRDGAYDGYTF. CDR3 sequence (DNA): TGTGCCAGCCGGGACGGCGCGTACGATGGCTACACCTTC.